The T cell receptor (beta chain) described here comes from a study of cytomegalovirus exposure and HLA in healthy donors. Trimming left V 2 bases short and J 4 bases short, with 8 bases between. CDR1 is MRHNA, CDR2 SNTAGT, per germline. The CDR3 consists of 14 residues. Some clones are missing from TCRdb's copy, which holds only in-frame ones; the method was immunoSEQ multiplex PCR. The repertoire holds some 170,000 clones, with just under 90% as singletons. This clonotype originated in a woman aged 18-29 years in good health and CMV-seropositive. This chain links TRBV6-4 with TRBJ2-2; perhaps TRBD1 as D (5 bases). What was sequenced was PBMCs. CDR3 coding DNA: TGTGCCAGCAGTGACGAGACAGCCACCGGGGAGCTGTTTTTT. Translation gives CASSDETATGELFF.